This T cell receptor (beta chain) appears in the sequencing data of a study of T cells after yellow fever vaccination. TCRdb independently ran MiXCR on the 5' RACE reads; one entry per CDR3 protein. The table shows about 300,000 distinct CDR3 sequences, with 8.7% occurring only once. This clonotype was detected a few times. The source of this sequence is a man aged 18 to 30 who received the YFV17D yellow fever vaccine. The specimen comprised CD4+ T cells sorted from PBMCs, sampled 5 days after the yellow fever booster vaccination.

As DNA, the CDR3 is TGTGCCATCAGTGAGTCGGGGACAAGGGAAAAACTGTTTTTT. Protein: CAISESGTREKLFF. The V gene is TRBV10-3, the J gene TRBJ1-4, with TRBD1 as a possible D gene (6 bases). Germline V gene sequence: CDR1 ENHRY, CDR2 SYGVKD. There are 14 residues in the CDR3. Trimming removed 0 bases at V and 8 bases at J, with 10 bases between.